This T cell receptor beta chain was documented in a study of early T cells in non-severe SARS-CoV-2 infection. Study conclusions and caveats: There was a bias toward anti-spike CD8 responses in VDJdb matching, which missed private and CD4 specificities.

Germline assignment: CDR1 KGHDR and CDR2 SFDVKD. This CDR3 comprises 13 residues. V lost 5 bases and J lost 2, with 7 bases in between. This clonotype was detected ten times or more. Its target is not known. Using its own MiXCR run on the 5' RACE reads, TCRdb lists one record per CDR3 protein. This table holds fewer than 85,000 distinct CDR3 sequences, roughly 12% found once. V usage is TRBV24-1 and J usage is TRBJ2-3, with unresolved D. The source is an adult who was a healthcare worker with PCR-confirmed SARS-CoV-2 infection or an uninfected control (not recorded which). The sample was whole blood, taken at baseline. CDR3: CATSALYTDTQYF. In DNA form, the CDR3 reads TGTGCCACCAGTGCCCTCTACACAGATACGCAGTATTTT.